This paragraph covers one T cell receptor beta chain sequence. Its antigen is unknown. No qualities accompany the bases; no much larger clone lies one base away. These data originate in a study of blood T cell repertoires in COVID-19 (dated by TCRdb to the early 2020s). With respect to the entire study: The collaborator samples originated in the United States, Italy and Spain and spanned the acute and convalescent phases of COVID-19. The prospective study material was composed of cDNA or gDNA derived from T cells, B-cell-depleted T cells, or PBMCs. The dataset comprised deeply sampled blood TCRbeta repertoires from subjects exposed to, actively infected with, or recovered from COVID-19. The repertoires were made available in a free public database intended to serve as a resource for research on the immune response to SARS-CoV-2. Samples were obtained from the ongoing ImmuneRACE study (first 160 participants) and from about 1,300 subjects provided by 6 global collaborators. Nearly every sample came with metadata listing a de-identified subject ID, COVID-19 status, age in years and sex. Where available, HLA class I and class II types were taken from metadata supplied by the sample provider and were not determined by assay-based typing. On the study overall, not on this receptor specifically: How much clinical and demographic metadata was included differed by source and by participant, and the metadata was provided uncurated.

At one collaborating source in Seattle, patients were enrolled during active infection and were followed longitudinally through the course of disease. Each collaborating institution followed its own protocols to collect whole blood in K2EDTA tubes. For TCRbeta analysis, collaborators shipped samples in one of three forms: frozen whole blood, isolated PBMCs, or DNA extracted from either of those sample types. TCRbeta CDR3 regions were amplified from genomic DNA using the immunoSEQ Assay, a bias-controlled multiplex PCR. As for how the authors treated the data: The number of nucleated cells in each sample was estimated by amplification of reference gene primers within the assay. Sequence reads were collapsed and filtered to measure the absolute abundance of every unique TCRbeta CDR3 rearrangement. Productive Simpson clonality was computed per sample as the square root of Simpson's diversity index over productive rearrangements. Entries here come from immuneACCESS through TCRdb and include only in-frame sequences with V and J called. Some clones fail to appear in such tables; in the studies checked, an unresolved V gene covers under half of the shortfall, and the cause of the remainder is unknown. V, J and clone size are those of that table, while D and trimming were read from the DNA. In this sample the table shows about 390,000 clones, around 87% of which occur a single time. The biggest ten clones account for about 2% of the sample.

The CDR3 sequence holds 13 residues, the cysteine and phenylalanine included. Of the read, only the CDR3 DNA is kept; its 39 bases are in frame from base 1. Deletion took 11 bases off V and 4 bases off J, with a span of 16 bases between the germline ends. Per the germline V gene, WSHSY is the CDR1 and SAAADI is the CDR2. Sequencing used peripheral blood. The TCR originated in a woman aged 55-75 years with COVID-19, enrolled during active disease. The chain couples TRBV10-2 to TRBJ2-3; no D gene can be assigned with confidence. The DNA sequence is given as TGCGCCGGCGGAACTCCGGTCCCAGATACGCAGTATTTT. It specifies CAGGTPVPDTQYF.